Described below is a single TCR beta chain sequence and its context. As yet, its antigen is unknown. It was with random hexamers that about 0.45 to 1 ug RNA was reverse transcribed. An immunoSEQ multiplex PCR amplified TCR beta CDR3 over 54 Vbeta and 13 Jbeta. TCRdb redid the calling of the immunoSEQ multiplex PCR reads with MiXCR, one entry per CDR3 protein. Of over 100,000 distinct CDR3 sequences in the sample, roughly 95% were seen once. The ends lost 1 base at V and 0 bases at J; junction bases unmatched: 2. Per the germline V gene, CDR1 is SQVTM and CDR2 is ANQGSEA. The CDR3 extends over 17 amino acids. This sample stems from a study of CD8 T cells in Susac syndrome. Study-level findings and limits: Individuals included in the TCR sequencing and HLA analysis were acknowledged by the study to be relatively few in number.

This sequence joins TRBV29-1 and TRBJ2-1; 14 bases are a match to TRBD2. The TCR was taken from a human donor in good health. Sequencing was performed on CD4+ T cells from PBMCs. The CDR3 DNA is TGCAGCGTTGAAGCCGGGACTAGCGGGAGCTCCTACAATGAGCAGTTCTTC. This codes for CSVEAGTSGSSYNEQFF.